This TCR beta chain was documented in a study of OX40 agonist ivuxolimab in advanced cancers. About the full investigation: Ivuxolimab was an agonistic, fully human IgG2 monoclonal antibody directed against OX40 (CD134), a costimulatory receptor. Intravenous ivuxolimab was administered to patients every 2 weeks at six dose levels: 0.01, 0.1, 0.3, 1.5, 3 and 10 mg/kg. Among the roughly 50 dose-escalation patients, 19 had hepatocellular carcinoma, 15 melanoma, 9 renal cell carcinoma and 9 head and neck cancer. The dose-escalation cohort was about 83% male with a mean age of approximately 59 years, ranging from roughly 20 to 80. Patients were allowed to have had prior anti-PD-1, anti-PD-L1 or anti-CTLA-4 therapy, and 40% of the dose-escalation patients had been treated with checkpoint inhibitors. Partial responses occurred in three dose-escalation patients, of whom one had hepatocellular carcinoma and two had cutaneous melanoma. Peripheral TCRbeta sequencing was intended to test whether TCR sequence diversity was altered and clonal T-cell expansion was caused by ivuxolimab. The monotherapy dose-escalation portion (N = 52 patients) of the phase I ivuxolimab trial is reported in the paper. What the research found in general, with its limitations: Which antigens the clonally expanded peripheral T cells were specific for was not determined. Clonal expansion of both CD4+ and CD8+ blood T cells was observed from baseline to week 6 at doses 0.1 to 3.0 mg/kg. Low levels of normalized T-cell clonal expansion were also seen in some patients who did not respond. In the 0.1-3.0 mg/kg groups, partial responders were among the patients with the lowest normalized peripheral clonal expansion, particularly in CD8+ T cells. After ivuxolimab, CD8+ T cells had more expanded clones than CD4+ T cells on average.

Patients with a history of autoimmune disease or receiving systemic immunosuppression were excluded from the trial. Peripheral blood for TCR sequencing was collected from all dose cohorts at baseline, on cycle 4 day 1, and on cycle 7 day 1. The samples were drawn from a first-in-human, open-label, multicenter phase I dose-escalation trial of ivuxolimab. The trial enrolled adults with locally advanced or metastatic head and neck squamous cell, hepatocellular, melanoma or renal cell carcinoma. Before TCR sequencing, CD4+ T cells and CD8+ T cells were sorted from peripheral blood as separate populations. To sequence the TCRbeta CDR3 region, genomic DNA was isolated from the sorted cells. TCRbeta CDR3 regions were sequenced using the immunoSEQ Assay. Sourced from immuneACCESS, this table was stored by TCRdb with only in-frame sequences that have V and J called. A share of the clones is absent; for the studies checked, an unresolved V gene accounts for under half, and the remainder has no known explanation. The sample table records some 100,000 clones; less than 90% of these occur just once. More than 0.95% of the sample comes from the top ten.

V is pared back by 6 bases and J by 0 bases, with 12 bases lying between the germline termini. The CDR3 runs 15 residues from the cysteine to the phenylalanine. Just CDR3 DNA is preserved here, 45 bases in frame from base 1. CDR1 MDHEN and CDR2 SYDVKM were looked up in the germline V gene. As regards this clone: Its cognate antigen has yet to be identified. No base quality information exists; no much larger clone differs at one position.

The receptor comes from an adult with an advanced solid tumor such as melanoma, head and neck, liver or kidney cancer. The starting material was CD4+ or CD8+ T cells sorted from blood, obtained in a trial of the OX40 agonist ivuxolimab. Recombination linked TRBV28 to TRBJ2-4; 6 matching bases give a weak D call of TRBD2. The bases are TGTGCCAGCAGCTCCGAGGGACTAGCCAAAAACATTCAGTACTTC. Its product reads: CASSSEGLAKNIQYF.